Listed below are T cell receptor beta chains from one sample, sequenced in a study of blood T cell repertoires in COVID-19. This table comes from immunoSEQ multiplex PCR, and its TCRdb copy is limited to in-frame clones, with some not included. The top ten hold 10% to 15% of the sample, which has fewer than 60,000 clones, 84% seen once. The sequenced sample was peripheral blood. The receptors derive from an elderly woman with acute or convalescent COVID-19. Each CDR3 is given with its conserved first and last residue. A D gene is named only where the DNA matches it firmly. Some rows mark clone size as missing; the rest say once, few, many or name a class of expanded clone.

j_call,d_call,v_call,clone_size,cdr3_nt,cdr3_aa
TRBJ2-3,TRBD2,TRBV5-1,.,TGCGCCAGCAGCCCAGGGACTAGCGAGTACACAGATACGCAGTATTTT,CASSPGTSEYTDTQYF
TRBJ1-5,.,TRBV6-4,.,TGTGCCAGCAGTCGCAGGTTCCAGCCCCAGCATTTT,CASSRRFQPQHF
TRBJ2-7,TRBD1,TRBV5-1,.,TGCGCCAGCAGCGTCCGGGACAGAGCCTCCTACGAGCAGTACTTC,CASSVRDRASYEQYF
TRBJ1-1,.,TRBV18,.,TGTGCCAGCTCACCAATGGGGGCTGGCACTGAAGCTTTCTTT,CASSPMGAGTEAFF
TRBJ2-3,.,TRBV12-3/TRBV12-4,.,TGTGCCAGCAGCTTGGGGGGGCCAGATACGCAGTATTTT,CASSLGGPDTQYF
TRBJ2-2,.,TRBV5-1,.,TGCGCCAGCAGCTTGGACAGAACCGGGGAGCTGTTTTTT,CASSLDRTGELFF
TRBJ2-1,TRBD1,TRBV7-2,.,TGTGCCAGCAGCTCCTCCGGGACAGGATACAATGAGCAGTTCTTC,CASSSSGTGYNEQFF
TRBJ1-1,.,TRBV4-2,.,TGTGCCAGCAGCCAAGATAGATACGGGGTGAACACTGAAGCTTTCTTT,CASSQDRYGVNTEAFF
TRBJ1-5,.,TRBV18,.,TGTGCCAGCTCACCAAGTAACCTCCAGAGCAATCAGCCCCAGCATTTT,CASSPSNLQSNQPQHF
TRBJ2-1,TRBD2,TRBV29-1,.,TGCAGCGGCCGGGGGGGGGCCTCCTACAATGAGCAGTTCTTC,CSGRGGASYNEQFF
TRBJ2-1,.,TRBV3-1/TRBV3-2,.,TGTGCCAGCAGCCGGTCAGAGGGGACATTCAACACTGAGCAGTTCTTC,CASSRSEGTFNTEQFF
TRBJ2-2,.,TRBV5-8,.,TGTGCCAGCAGCTTAGGACATTCCACAACGAACACCGGGGAGCTGTTTTTT,CASSLGHSTTNTGELFF
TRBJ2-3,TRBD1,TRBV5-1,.,TGCGCCAGCAGCGGGACAGGGGGCAGGAGCACAGATACGCAGTATTTT,CASSGTGGRSTDTQYF
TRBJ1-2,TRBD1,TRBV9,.,TGTGCCAGCAGGACCGGGACAGGGGGCTTCTATGGCTACACCTTC,CASRTGTGGFYGYTF
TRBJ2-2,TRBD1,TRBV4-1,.,TGCGCCAGCAGACTCGACAGGGGAAGTTCAGGCACCGGGGAGCTGTTTTTT,CASRLDRGSSGTGELFF
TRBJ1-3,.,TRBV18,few,TGTGCCAGCTCACCTACACCAGGGCAGGGCCACTCTGGAAACACCATATATTTT,CASSPTPGQGHSGNTIYF
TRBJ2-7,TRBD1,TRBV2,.,TGTGCCAGCGGTAGGGACAGGGGGGCCTACGAGCAGTACTTC,CASGRDRGAYEQYF
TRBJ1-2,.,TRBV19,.,TGTGCCAGTGCGGACAGACACTATGGCTACACCTTC,CASADRHYGYTF
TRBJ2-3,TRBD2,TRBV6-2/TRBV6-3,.,TGTGCCAGCAGTTATCTAACTAGCGGGGGGTCTCGTGATACGCAGTATTTT,CASSYLTSGGSRDTQYF
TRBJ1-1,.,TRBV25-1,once,TGTGCCAGCAGTGAAGGGCAGGGGACTGAAGCTTTCTTT,CASSEGQGTEAFF
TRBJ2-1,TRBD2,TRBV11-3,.,TGTGCCAGCAGCCCCGGGACTAGCGGGGGGGCCGATGAGCAGTTCTTC,CASSPGTSGGADEQFF
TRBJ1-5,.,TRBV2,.,TGTGCCAGCAGTGAAGATGGAGGCAATCAGCCCCAGCATTTT,CASSEDGGNQPQHF
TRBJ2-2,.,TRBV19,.,TGTGCCAGTAGTATCCAGGGTTACGGGGAGCTGTTTTTT,CASSIQGYGELFF
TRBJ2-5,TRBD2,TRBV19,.,TGTGCCAGTAGTCCTCCGGGACTAGGAGGGGAGACCCAGTACTTC,CASSPPGLGGETQYF
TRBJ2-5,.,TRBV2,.,TGTGCCAGCAGCAGGATTAAAGAGACCCAGTACTTC,CASSRIKETQYF
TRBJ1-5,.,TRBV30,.,TGTGCCTGGACCAATCAGGGAGGGCCCCAGCATTTT,CAWTNQGGPQHF
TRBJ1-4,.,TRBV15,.,TGTGCCACCAGCAGACAGGGTTTTGGAGAAAAACTGTTTTTT,CATSRQGFGEKLFF
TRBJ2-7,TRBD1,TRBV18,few,TGTGCCAGCTCACACCCGGGACAGGGGCCTTACTTC,CASSHPGQGPYF
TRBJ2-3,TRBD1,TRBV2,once,TGTGCCAGCAGTGAGGACAGGGGAAGCACAGATACGCAGTATTTT,CASSEDRGSTDTQYF
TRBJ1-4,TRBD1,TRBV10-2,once,TGCGCCAGCAGGGACAGGGTGGACGAAAAACTGTTTTTT,CASRDRVDEKLFF
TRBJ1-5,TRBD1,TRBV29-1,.,TGCAGCGTTGGACAGGGACTCAATCAGCCCCAGCATTTT,CSVGQGLNQPQHF
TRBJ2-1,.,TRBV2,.,TGTGCCAGCAGTTTCGACAAGTACAATGAGCAGTTCTTC,CASSFDKYNEQFF
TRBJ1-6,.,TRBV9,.,TGTGCCAGCTCCAATTGGGACAACCTGAATTCACCCCTCCACTTT,CASSNWDNLNSPLHF